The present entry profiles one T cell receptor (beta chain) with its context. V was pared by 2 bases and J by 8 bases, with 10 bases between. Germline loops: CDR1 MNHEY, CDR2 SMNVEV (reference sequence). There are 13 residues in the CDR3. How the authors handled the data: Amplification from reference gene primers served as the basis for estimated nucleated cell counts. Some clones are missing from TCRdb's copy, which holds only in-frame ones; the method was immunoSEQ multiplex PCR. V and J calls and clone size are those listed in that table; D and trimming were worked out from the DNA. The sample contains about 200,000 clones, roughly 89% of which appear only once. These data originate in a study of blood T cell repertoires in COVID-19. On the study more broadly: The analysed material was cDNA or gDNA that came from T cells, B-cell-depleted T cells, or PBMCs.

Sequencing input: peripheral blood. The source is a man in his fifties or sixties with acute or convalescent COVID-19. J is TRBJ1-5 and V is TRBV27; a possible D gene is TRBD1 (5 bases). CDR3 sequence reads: CASSLGTGKPQHF. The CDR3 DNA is TGTGCCAGCAGTTTAGGGACTGGGAAGCCCCAGCATTTT.